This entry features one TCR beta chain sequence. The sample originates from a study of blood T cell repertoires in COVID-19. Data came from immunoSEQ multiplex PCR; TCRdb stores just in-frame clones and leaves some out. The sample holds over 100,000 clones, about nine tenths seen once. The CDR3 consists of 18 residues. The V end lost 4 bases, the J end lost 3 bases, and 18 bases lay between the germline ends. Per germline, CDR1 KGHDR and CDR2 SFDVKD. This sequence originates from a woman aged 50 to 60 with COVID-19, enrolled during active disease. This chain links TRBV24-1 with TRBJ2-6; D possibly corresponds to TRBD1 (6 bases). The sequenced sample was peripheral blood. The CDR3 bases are TGTGCCACCAGTGAGTCGACAGGTTACCTCAATGGGGCCAACGTCCTGACTTTC. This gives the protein CATSESTGYLNGANVLTF.